Each of the 3 T cell receptor beta chains below was sequenced from the same sample in a study of blood T cells in healthy people across ages (dated by TCRdb to the mid-2010s). Library preparation was by 5' RACE. Sequencing instrument: Illumina HiSeq 2500. A second PCR of roughly 7 to 11 cycles was performed with a sample-barcoded 5' primer and a J-beta primer mix. The public reads were run again by TCRdb, first through fastp at Q25 and then through MiXCR, and only productive beta chains were kept. CDR3 protein sequences are deduplicated, and each keeps its most common genes and DNA. The table for this sample lists about 640,000 distinct CDR3 sequences; 25% to 30% of them were counted only once. 15% to 19% of the sample is taken by the ten largest. Sequencing was carried out using blood. The receptors originated from an elderly woman in good health.

Concerning this clonotype itself: A much larger clone is a single base away; this may be a read error. The V call is TRBV7-9, the J call TRBJ1-5; TRBD1 aligns across 9 bases. This CDR3 has 15 residues. In germline, CDR1 is SEHNR, CDR2 FQNEAQ (reference sequence). In nucleotides, the CDR3 is TGTACCAGCAGCATCGGGACAGGGAGGAATCAGCCCCAGCATTTT. This encodes CTSSIGTGRNQPQHF.

This sequence joins TRBV21-1 and TRBJ2-3; the DNA was not used to check the table's D call, TRBD1. TRBV21-1 is a recognized pseudogene. CDR3 size: 16 residues. DNA for the CDR3: TGTGCCAGCAGCAGTCTCGGGGGGTTCAGGACAGATACGCAGTATTTT. Amino acids: CASSSLGGFRTDTQYF.

The chain couples TRBV20-1 to TRBJ2-2, with TRBD2 identical over 8 bases. Trimming removed 1 base from V and 3 bases from J; junction bases left unmatched: 10. This CDR3 region has 17 residues. Germline CDR1 and CDR2: DFQATT and SNEGSKA (reference sequence). CDR3: CSARGTSNVRDTGELFF. In DNA, the CDR3 is TGCAGTGCTAGAGGGACTAGCAACGTCAGGGACACCGGGGAGCTGTTTTTT.